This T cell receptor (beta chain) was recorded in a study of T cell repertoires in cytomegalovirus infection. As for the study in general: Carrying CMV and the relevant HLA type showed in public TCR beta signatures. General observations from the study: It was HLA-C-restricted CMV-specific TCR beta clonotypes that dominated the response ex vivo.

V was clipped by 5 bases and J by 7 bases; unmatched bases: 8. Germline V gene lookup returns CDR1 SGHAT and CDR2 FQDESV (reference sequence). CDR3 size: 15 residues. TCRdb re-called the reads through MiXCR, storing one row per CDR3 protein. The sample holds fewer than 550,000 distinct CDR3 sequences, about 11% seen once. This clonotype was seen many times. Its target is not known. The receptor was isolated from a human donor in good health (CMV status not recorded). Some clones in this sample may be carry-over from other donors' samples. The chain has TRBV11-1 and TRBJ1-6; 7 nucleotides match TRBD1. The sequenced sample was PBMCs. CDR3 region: CASSATDRRNSPLHF. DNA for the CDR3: TGTGCCAGCAGCGCAACGGACAGGAGAAATTCACCCCTCCACTTT. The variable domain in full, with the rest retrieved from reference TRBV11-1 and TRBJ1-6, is EAEVAQSPRYKITEKSQAVAFWCDPISGHATLYWYRQILGQGPELLVQFQDESVVDDSQLPKDRFSAERLKGVDSTLKIQPAELGDSAMYLCASSATDRRNSPLHFGNGTRLTVT.